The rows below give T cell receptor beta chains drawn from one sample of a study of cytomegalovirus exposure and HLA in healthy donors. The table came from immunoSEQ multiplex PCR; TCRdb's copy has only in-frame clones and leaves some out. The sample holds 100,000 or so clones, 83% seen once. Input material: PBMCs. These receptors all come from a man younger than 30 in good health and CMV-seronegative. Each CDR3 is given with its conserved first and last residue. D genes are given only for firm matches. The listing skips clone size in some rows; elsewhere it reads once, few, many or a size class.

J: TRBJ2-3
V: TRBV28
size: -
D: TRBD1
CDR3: CASRTGGNTDTQYF
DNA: TGTGCCAGCAGGACAGGGGGTAACACAGATACGCAGTATTTT

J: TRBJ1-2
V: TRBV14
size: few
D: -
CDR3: CASSQGSDRGTF
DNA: TGTGCCAGCAGCCAAGGATCGGACAGAGGCACCTTC

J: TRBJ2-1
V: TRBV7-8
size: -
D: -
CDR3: CASSLDSLFVNEQFF
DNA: TGTGCCAGCAGCTTGGACAGCCTCTTTGTCAATGAGCAGTTCTTC

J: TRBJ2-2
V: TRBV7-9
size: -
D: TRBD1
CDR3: CASSLGDSRTGELFF
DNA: TGTGCCAGCAGCTTAGGGGACAGTCGTACCGGGGAGCTGTTTTTT

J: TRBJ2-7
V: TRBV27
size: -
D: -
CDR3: CASSLRNRARYEQYF
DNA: TGTGCCAGCAGTTTACGGAACAGGGCCCGCTACGAGCAGTACTTC

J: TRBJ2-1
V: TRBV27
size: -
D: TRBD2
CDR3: CASSYLAGGIEQFF
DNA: TGTGCCAGCAGTTACCTAGCGGGGGGGATCGAGCAGTTCTTC

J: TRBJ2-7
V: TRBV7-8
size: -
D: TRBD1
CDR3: CASSLRPQGAKSYEQYF
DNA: TGTGCCAGCAGCTTGAGACCCCAGGGGGCAAAATCATACGAGCAGTACTTC

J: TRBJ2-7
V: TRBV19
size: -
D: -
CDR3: CASSMGLRRYEQYF
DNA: TGTGCCAGTAGTATGGGGCTTCGGAGATACGAGCAGTACTTC

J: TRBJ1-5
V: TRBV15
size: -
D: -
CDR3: CATSRDVGARQPQHF
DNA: TGTGCCACCAGCAGAGATGTGGGGGCACGTCAGCCCCAGCATTTT

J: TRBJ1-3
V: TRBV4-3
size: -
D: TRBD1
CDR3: CASSQTGGALGNTIYF
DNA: TGCGCCAGCAGCCAGACAGGGGGGGCGTTGGGAAACACCATATATTTT

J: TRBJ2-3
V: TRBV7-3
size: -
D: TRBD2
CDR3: CASSSTGTSGTDTQYF
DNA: TGTGCCAGCAGCTCAACCGGGACTAGCGGCACAGATACGCAGTATTTT

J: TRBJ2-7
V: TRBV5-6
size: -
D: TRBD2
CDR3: CASGVAGAYEQYF
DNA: TGTGCCAGCGGGGTAGCGGGAGCCTACGAGCAGTACTTC

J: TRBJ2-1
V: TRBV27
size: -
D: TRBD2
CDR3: CASSSLAGGNEQFF
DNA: TGTGCCAGCAGTTCCTTAGCGGGAGGCAATGAGCAGTTCTTC

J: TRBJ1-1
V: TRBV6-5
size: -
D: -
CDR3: CASILGGGDTEAFF
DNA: -

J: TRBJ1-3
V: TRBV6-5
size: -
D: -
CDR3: CASSELPLGGTIYF
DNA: TGTGCCAGCAGTGAACTCCCTTTAGGGGGCACCATATATTTT

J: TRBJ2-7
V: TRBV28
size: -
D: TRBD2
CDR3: CASSSVAGGVDEQYF
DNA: TGTGCCAGCAGTTCGGTAGCGGGAGGGGTCGACGAGCAGTACTTC

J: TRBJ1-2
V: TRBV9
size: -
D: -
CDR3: CASSLSRDMAYGYTF
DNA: TGTGCCAGCAGCCTTAGCCGGGACATGGCCTATGGCTACACCTTC

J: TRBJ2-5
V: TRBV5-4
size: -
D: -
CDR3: CASSGRSGETQYF
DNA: TGTGCCAGCAGCGGGAGGTCCGGGGAGACCCAGTACTTC

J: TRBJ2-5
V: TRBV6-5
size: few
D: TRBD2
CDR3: CASSYGLAVEETQYF
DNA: TGTGCCAGCAGTTACGGTCTAGCGGTTGAGGAGACCCAGTACTTC

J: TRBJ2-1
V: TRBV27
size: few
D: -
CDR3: CASRLDGGSPYNEQFF
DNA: TGTGCCAGCAGGTTAGATGGGGGGTCCCCCTACAATGAGCAGTTCTTC

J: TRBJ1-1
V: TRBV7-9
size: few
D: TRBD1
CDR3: CASSLATGGNTEAFF
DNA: TGTGCCAGCAGCTTAGCTACAGGGGGGAACACTGAAGCTTTCTTT